The 8 T cell receptor beta chains below were found in one sample sequenced in a study of blood T cells in healthy people across ages. The use of a sample-barcoded 5' primer and a J-beta primer mix characterized a second PCR of roughly 7 to 12 cycles. One entry per CDR3 protein results from TCRdb running MiXCR on the 5' RACE reads. The sample includes over a million distinct CDR3 sequences, 59% of them seen just once. The sequenced material came from blood. The receptors were sampled from a man aged 18 to 30 in good health.

The chain's CDR3 is CASSQTLTSGRNTDTQYF. CDR3 bases: TGCGCCAGCAGCCAGACACTAACTAGCGGGAGAAACACAGATACGCAGTATTTT. The rearrangement uses TRBV4-1 and TRBJ2-3; 11 nucleotides agree with TRBD2. The CDR3 loop spans 18 amino acids. The germline CDR1 and CDR2 sequences are MGHRA and YSYEKL. The V segment lost 3 bases and the J segment 2 bases; nucleotides outside the gene matches: 10.

The J gene is TRBJ2-1, the V gene TRBV20-1; D remains ambiguous. V lost 3 bases, J lost 7 bases, and 10 bases lay in between. Germline assignment: CDR1 DFQATT and CDR2 SNEGSKA (reference sequence). The CDR3 consists of 12 residues. The chain's CDR3 is CSASPHQNEQFF. The CDR3 nucleotides read TGCAGTGCTAGTCCCCATCAGAATGAGCAGTTCTTC.

The chain links TRBV4-1 to TRBJ2-2, with D unresolved. This CDR3 contains 14 residues. Trimming cost V 1 base and J 6 bases, with 9 bases left between them. Germline CDR1 is MGHRA and CDR2 is YSYEKL. Here the CDR3 reads CASSQVYLSGELFF. In DNA form, the CDR3 reads TGCGCCAGCAGCCAAGTTTACCTCTCCGGGGAGCTGTTTTTT.

The rearrangement joins TRBV4-2 to TRBJ1-1; TRBD1 matches at 7 bases. Germline lookup yields CDR1 LGHNA and CDR2 YNFKEQ. The trim removed 1 base at V and 1 base at J, leaving 9 bases unmatched. The CDR3 runs to 17 residues. CDR3 amino acids: CASSQATGVVGNTEAFF. The CDR3 region has the DNA TGTGCCAGCAGCCAAGCCACAGGGGTAGTGGGGAACACTGAAGCTTTCTTT.

The chain links TRBV12-3 or TRBV12-4 to TRBJ2-1, with 10 bases that match TRBD2. With V trimmed by 5 bases and J by 4 bases, 8 bases remained unmatched. The CDR3 is 16 residues long. The CDR3 protein is CASSPRTSGTYNEQFF. In DNA, the CDR3 is TGTGCCAGCAGTCCCCGAACTAGCGGGACGTACAATGAGCAGTTCTTC.

This clonotype was seen repeatedly, ten times or more. One end of the junction fails to match germline, which may point to a read error. This sequence joins TRBV5-1 and TRBJ2-7; 8 bases match TRBD1. The CDR3 runs 14 residues. Germline values: CDR1 SGHRS, CDR2 YFSETQ. CDR3 DNA: TGTGCCAGCAGCTCAAGGACAGGGAACTACGAGCAGTACTTC. It encodes CASSSRTGNYEQYF.

CDR3 coding DNA: TGTGCCAGCACCCTGGCAGGGCAGAACTATGGCTACACCTTC. Protein sequence: CASTLAGQNYGYTF. The chain uses TRBV3-1 and TRBJ1-2; a possible D gene is TRBD1 (5 bases). V lost 7 bases, J lost 2 bases, and 14 bases lay in between. The germline CDR1 and CDR2 sequences are LGHDT and YNNKEL (reference sequence). The CDR3 spans 14 residues.

The chain carries TRBV7-9 and TRBJ2-7; 9 bases align to TRBD1. The CDR3 has 14 amino acids. With 5 bases clipped from V and 3 bases from J, the junction kept 5 bases outside the gene matches. The germline V gene encodes CDR1 SEHNR and CDR2 FQNEAQ (reference sequence). In DNA form, the CDR3 reads TGTGCCAGCAGCCTACAGGGGGCGATCTACGAGCAGTACTTC. It specifies CASSLQGAIYEQYF.